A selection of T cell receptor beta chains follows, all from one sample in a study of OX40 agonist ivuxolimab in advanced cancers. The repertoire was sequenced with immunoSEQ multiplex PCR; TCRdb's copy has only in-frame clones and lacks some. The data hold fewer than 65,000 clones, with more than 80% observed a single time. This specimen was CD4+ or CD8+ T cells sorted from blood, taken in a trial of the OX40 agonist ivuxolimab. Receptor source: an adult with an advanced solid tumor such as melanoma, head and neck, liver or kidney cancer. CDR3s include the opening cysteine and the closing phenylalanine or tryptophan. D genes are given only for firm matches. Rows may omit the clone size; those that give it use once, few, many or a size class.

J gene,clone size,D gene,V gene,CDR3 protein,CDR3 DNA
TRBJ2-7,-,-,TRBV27,CASSLRGGISVYEQYF,TGTGCCAGCAGTCTAAGGGGGGGGATCAGCGTCTACGAGCAGTACTTC
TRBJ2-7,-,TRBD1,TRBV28,CASSLGQGVPSYEQYF,TGTGCCAGCAGTCTGGGACAGGGCGTCCCCTCCTACGAGCAGTACTTC
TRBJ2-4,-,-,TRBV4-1,CASSQDGFVKNIQYF,TGCGCCAGCAGCCAAGACGGGTTTGTCAAAAACATTCAGTACTTC
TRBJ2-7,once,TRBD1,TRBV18,CASSGGTGYEQYF,TGTGCCAGCTCCGGAGGGACAGGCTACGAGCAGTACTTC
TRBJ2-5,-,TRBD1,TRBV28,CASSNRGRWQETQYF,TGTGCCAGCAGTAACAGGGGGCGTTGGCAAGAGACCCAGTACTTC
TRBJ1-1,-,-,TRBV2,CASTGDSRVGAEAFF,TGTGCCAGCACCGGGGACTCCAGGGTCGGGGCAGAAGCTTTCTTT
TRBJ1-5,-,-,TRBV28,CASYPNTENQPQHF,TGTGCCAGCTACCCTAATACAGAAAATCAGCCCCAGCATTTT
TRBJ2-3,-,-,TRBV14,CASSQSLSSSTQYF,TGTGCCAGCAGCCAATCACTAAGTTCATCTACGCAGTATTTT
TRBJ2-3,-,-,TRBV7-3,CASSLGGTDTQYF,TGTGCCAGCAGCTTAGGGGGCACAGATACGCAGTATTTT
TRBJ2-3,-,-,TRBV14,CASSQGDTQYF,TGTGCCAGCAGCCAAGGCGATACGCAGTATTTT
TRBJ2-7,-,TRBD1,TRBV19,CASSIESGTGLGEQYF,TGTGCCAGTAGTATAGAGTCCGGGACAGGTCTTGGCGAGCAGTACTTC
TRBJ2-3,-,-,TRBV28,CASRTDTDTQYF,TGTGCCAGCAGAACAGACACAGATACGCAGTATTTT
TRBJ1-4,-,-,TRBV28,CATGRSDEKLFF,TGTGCCACAGGGAGGAGCGATGAAAAACTGTTTTTT
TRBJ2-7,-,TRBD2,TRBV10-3,CAIASGTGTSGANHEQYF,TGTGCCATTGCTTCCGGGACAGGGACTAGCGGGGCCAACCACGAGCAGTACTTC
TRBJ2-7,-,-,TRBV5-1,CASSLGGRYEQYF,TGCGCCAGCAGCTTGGGCGGCCGCTACGAGCAGTACTTC
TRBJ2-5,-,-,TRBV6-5,CASRKPGAETQYF,TGTGCCAGCAGAAAACCGGGAGCGGAGACCCAGTACTTC
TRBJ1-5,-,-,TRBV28,CASHSSDRINQPQHF,TGTGCCAGCCACTCGAGCGACAGAATCAATCAGCCCCAGCATTTT
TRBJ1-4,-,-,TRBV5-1,CASSRETGKLFF,TGCGCCAGCAGCCGGGAGACGGGAAAACTGTTTTTT
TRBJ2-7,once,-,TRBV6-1,CASSDPPYYEQYF,TGTGCCAGCAGTGACCCCCCTTACTACGAGCAGTACTTC
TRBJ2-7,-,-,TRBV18,CASSPSGGLYEQYF,TGTGCCAGCTCACCATCTGGGGGGCTCTACGAGCAGTACTTC
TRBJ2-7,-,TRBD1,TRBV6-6,CASRSGTGGSYEQYF,TGTGCCAGCAGGTCCGGGACAGGGGGCTCGTACGAGCAGTACTTC
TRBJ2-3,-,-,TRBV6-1,CASTVGLLTDTQYF,TGTGCCAGCACCGTCGGGCTTCTTACAGATACGCAGTATTTT
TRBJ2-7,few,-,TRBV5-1,CASSSAAGAEQYF,TGCGCCAGCAGCTCAGCGGCAGGAGCCGAGCAGTACTTC
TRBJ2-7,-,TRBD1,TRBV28,CASRYGTGGSYEQYF,TGTGCCAGCAGGTACGGGACAGGGGGGTCCTACGAGCAGTACTTC
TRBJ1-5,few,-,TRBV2,CASRAEVGQPQHF,TGTGCCAGCAGGGCCGAGGTGGGTCAGCCCCAGCATTTT
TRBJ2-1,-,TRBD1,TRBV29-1,CSAIRDRSSYNEQFF,TGCAGCGCGATCCGGGACAGGAGCTCCTACAATGAGCAGTTCTTC
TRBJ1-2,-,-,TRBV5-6,CASSSTARQSYGYTF,TGTGCCAGCAGTTCGACAGCGAGGCAAAGCTATGGCTACACCTTC
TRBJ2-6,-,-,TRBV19,CASSILGTGANVLTF,TGTGCCAGTAGTATATTAGGGACTGGGGCCAACGTCCTGACTTTC
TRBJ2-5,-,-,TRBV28,CASSPGGSGKETQYF,TGTGCCAGCTCTCCCGGAGGTAGCGGTAAAGAGACCCAGTACTTC
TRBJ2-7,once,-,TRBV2,CASRSLSGTYEQYF,TGTGCCAGCAGGTCACTGAGCGGAACCTACGAGCAGTACTTC
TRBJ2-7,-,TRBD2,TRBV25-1,CASTRGGFYEQYF,TGTGCCAGCACCCGCGGGGGTTTCTACGAGCAGTACTTC